The sequence of this T cell receptor (beta chain) was determined in a study of human T cells and chemical hapten exposure. Study at large: Cases of alopecia areata, totalis or universalis occurred in a predominantly female patient group. Findings and caveats of the study: Expanded TCRs showed more large CDR3 clusters than pre-sensitization or healthy control sets.

For this clonotype: Its antigen is still unknown.

The germline CDR1 and CDR2 sequences are SGHNT and YYREEE (reference sequence). V lost 3 bases and J lost 0, with 7 bases in between. The CDR3 extends over 13 amino acids. From the RACE reads, TCRdb called clonotypes with MiXCR, one entry per CDR3 protein. The profile shows a few hundred thousand distinct CDR3 sequences, around 6% of them singletons. Time point defined: patch test 2, 6 weeks after DPC sensitization. Treatment specified: therapeutic diphenylcyclopropenone sensitization with weekly scalp DPC. At every patch-test visit, blood was drawn before the patch test was applied. V usage is TRBV5-4 and J usage is TRBJ2-7; no clear D. This clonotype originated in a woman aged 18 to 35 with alopecia areata. Some clones in this sample may be carry-over from other donors' samples. Sequenced material: whole blood, taken in connection with sensitization to the hapten diphenylcyclopropenone (DPC). This CDR3 reads CASSSDHSYEQYF. The CDR3 DNA reads TGTGCCAGCAGCTCGGACCACTCCTACGAGCAGTACTTC. Using reference TRBV5-4 and TRBJ2-7 for the parts outside the CDR3, the full variable domain is ETGVTQSPTHLIKTRGQQVTLRCSSQSGHNTVSWYQQALGQGPQFIFQYYREEENGRGNFPPRFSGLQFPNYSSELNVNALELDDSALYLCASSSDHSYEQYFGPGTRLTVT.